The clone carrying this T cell receptor (beta chain) was detected a few times. The sample is drawn from a study of Ad26.COV2.S vaccination and SARS-CoV-2 variants. V gave up 7 bases and J gave up 5 bases, with 11 bases separating them. The CDR3 totals 13 residues. Sequenced by immunoSEQ multiplex PCR; TCRdb stores in-frame clones only, minus some. The sample includes 350,000 to 400,000 clones, about nine tenths of them seen just once. Treatment meaning: 15 to 20 received Ad26.COV2.S at low or high dose, single or two shots; 5 received placebo; per-sample allocation not given. All samples were drawn on day 63, counting from the first vaccine or placebo injection.

The sequences come from peripheral blood, collected in a trial of Ad26.COV2.S vaccine versus placebo. The sequence derives from a person between 18 and 65 years old who received the Ad26.COV2.S COVID-19 vaccine or a placebo. The rearrangement links TRBV12-3 or TRBV12-4 to TRBJ1-4; D gene unclear. CDR3 residues: CASNRGPNEKLFF. The CDR3 DNA reads TGTGCCAGCAACCGTGGCCCAAATGAAAAACTGTTTTTT.